One and the same sample provided the 27 T cell receptor beta chains below, sequenced in a study of vaccination and CD4 T cells after COVID-19. Their antigen targets remain unknown. Once obtained from cultured CD4+ T cells, the DNA was sequenced using the Oncomine TCR Beta short-read assay. TCRdb reanalysed the PCR reads using MiXCR and keeps one entry per CDR3 protein. The sample records roughly 18,000 distinct CDR3 sequences, under 60% being singletons. Time point here: late sampling 161 to 241 days after vaccination in a few convalescent patients. The treatment is: 10-day PBMC culture with coronavirus spike peptide pools or control peptides (ViraFEST assay). Specimen: CD4+ T cells from blood, cultured in vitro, collected about 7 months after SARS-CoV-2 vaccination. The receptors stem from a human donor who had recovered from COVID-19.

In its sample, this clonotype is medium-sized (0.01 to 0.1%). V gene TRBV12-3 or TRBV12-4 combines with J gene TRBJ2-5; D is unresolved. CDR3 length equals 12 residues. Trimming removed 5 bases at V and 5 bases at J, with 9 bases between. The CDR3 DNA follows: TGTGCCAGCAGTCATCTTTGGGAGACCCAGTACTTC. This sequence encodes CASSHLWETQYF.

The chain joins TRBV20-1 to TRBJ2-7; D is undetermined. The CDR3 is 15 amino acids. Trimming removed 0 bases from V and 3 bases from J, with 15 bases in between. The germline gives CDR1 DFQATT, CDR2 SNEGSKA (reference sequence). This CDR3 is CSARDVRTGGYEQYF. The DNA for the CDR3 is TGCAGTGCTAGAGATGTACGGACCGGCGGCTACGAGCAGTACTTC.

Points on this clonotype: A read error may explain this, as a much larger clone is one base away. This chain uses TRBV11-1 with TRBJ2-3; possible D gene TRBD2, 5 bases. The germline V gene has CDR1 SGHAT and CDR2 FQDESV (reference sequence). This CDR3 has 15 residues. V was pared by 11 bases and J by 1 base, with 19 bases between. The CDR3 is CAGTRQVGGTDTQYF. The CDR3 nucleotides read TGTGCCGGCACACGTCAGGTGGGAGGCACAGATACGCAGTATTTT.

This chain links TRBV20-1 with TRBJ1-2; possible D gene TRBD1, 5 bases. The CDR3 is 14 amino acids. CDR1 DFQATT and CDR2 SNEGSKA come from the germline V gene (reference sequence). V gave up 3 bases and J gave up 4 bases, with 15 bases separating them. This CDR3 is CSASAQGGGYGYTF. CDR3 in DNA: TGCAGTGCTAGTGCGCAGGGAGGCGGCTATGGCTACACCTTC.

CDR3 loop: CASSVEVAGEAFF. CDR3 nucleotide sequence: TGTGCCAGCAGCGTAGAGGTGGCAGGGGAAGCTTTCTTT. The chain employs TRBV9 and TRBJ1-1; the D gene is possibly TRBD1 (5 bases). Trimming stripped 0 bases from V and 8 bases from J, with 11 bases between. The CDR3 runs to 13 residues. Germline V gene lookup returns CDR1 SGDLS and CDR2 YYNGEE.

A few counts support this clonotype. The rearrangement uses TRBV20-1 and TRBJ1-2, with D hard to call. The length of the CDR3 is 13 residues. The V gene's germline CDR1 is DFQATT and CDR2 SNEGSKA (reference sequence). Trimming removed 0 bases at V and 0 bases at J, with 5 bases between. CDR3 bases: TGCAGTGCTAGAGAGCAGCCTAACTATGGCTACACCTTC. Encoded protein: CSAREQPNYGYTF.

The sample holds a few counts of this clonotype. This chain links TRBV18 with TRBJ2-7; either TRBD1 or TRBD2 may supply D (5 bases each). The CDR3 extends over 13 amino acids. V shed 2 bases and J shed 5 bases, with 10 bases lying between them. Germline V gene lookup returns CDR1 KGHSH and CDR2 LQKENI. The CDR3 DNA follows: TGTGCCAGCTCACCAGGGGGTGAGCACGAGCAGTACTTC. It specifies CASSPGGEHEQYF.

In its sample, this clonotype ranks as large. This chain links TRBV4-1 with TRBJ2-7, with TRBD2 identical over 12 bases. V lost 6 bases to trimming and J lost 5 bases; unmatched junction nucleotides: 8. Germline assignment: CDR1 MGHRA and CDR2 YSYEKL. The CDR3 totals 15 residues. The CDR3, as DNA: TGCGCCAGCAGACCCGGACTAGCGGGACGGAACGAGCAGTACTTC. Its translation is CASRPGLAGRNEQYF.

The chain employs TRBV7-3 and TRBJ2-2, with TRBD2 matching over 7 bases. The CDR3 is made up of 15 amino acids. Germline CDR1 and CDR2: SGHTA and FQGTGA. V lost 2 bases and J lost 5; bases outside the gene matches: 5. As DNA, the CDR3 is TGTGCCAGCAGCTTAGGCGGGAGTAGAACCGGGGAGCTGTTTTTT. This translates into CASSLGGSRTGELFF.

The CDR3 DNA reads as TGTGCCAGCAGCCCCGACACCTACGATGAAAAACTGTTTTTT. Its translation: CASSPDTYDEKLFF. The J gene is TRBJ1-4, the V gene TRBV7-2; D is unresolved. The CDR3 spans 14 residues. V dropped 5 bases and J dropped 6 bases, with 13 bases sitting between them. Germline CDR1 SGHTA, CDR2 FQGNSA.

The genes are TRBV19 and TRBJ2-1; TRBD2 matches at 14 bases. This CDR3 is built from 16 residues. Trimming at V came to 4 bases and at J to 6 bases, leaving 5 bases not matched to a gene. Germline V CDR1 and CDR2: LNHDA, SQIVND (reference sequence). The CDR3 spells CASSRTSGGYGNEQFF. The CDR3 DNA is TGTGCCAGTAGTAGGACTAGCGGGGGGTATGGCAATGAGCAGTTCTTC.

The chain recombines TRBV6-1 with TRBJ2-7; D uncertain. Trimming shortened V by 6 bases and J by 0 bases, and 15 bases separated the two germline ends. The CDR3 runs to 15 residues. The germline V gene has CDR1 MNHNS and CDR2 SASEGT. The CDR3 region has the DNA TGTGCCAGCAGCCCAACGGGCGGCAACTCCTACGAGCAGTACTTC. As protein: CASSPTGGNSYEQYF.

There are a few counts of this clonotype. V is TRBV20-1 and J is TRBJ2-2; 7 bases agree with TRBD2. The V gene's germline CDR1 is DFQATT and CDR2 SNEGSKA (reference sequence). This CDR3 is 14 amino acids long. CDR3 loop: CSTNAGVGTGELFF. The CDR3 coding sequence is TGCAGCACGAACGCGGGGGTAGGGACCGGGGAGCTGTTTTTT.

This clonotype has only a few counts. The chain recombines TRBV20-1 with TRBJ2-3, with TRBD1 as a possible D gene (6 bases). The CDR3 loop spans 13 amino acids. V lost 6 bases to trimming and J lost 6 bases, with 16 bases between them. Per germline, CDR1 DFQATT and CDR2 SNEGSKA (reference sequence). The DNA for the CDR3 is TGCAGTGCCATAAAAGGGGACACCGATACGCAGTATTTT. Translated, it gives CSAIKGDTDTQYF.

This clonotype was counted a single time. The chain links TRBV7-2 to TRBJ2-7; unclear D gene. The V and J ends lost 5 bases and 1 base respectively, with 9 bases between them. The CDR3 covers 13 residues. Germline V CDR1 and CDR2: SGHTA, FQGNSA. CDR3 sequence reads: CASSPHQSYEQYF. In nucleotides, the CDR3 is TGTGCCAGCAGCCCCCACCAATCCTACGAGCAGTACTTC.

The genes are TRBV6-1 and TRBJ2-1; TRBD2 agrees at 12 bases. Germline V gives CDR1 MNHNS, CDR2 SASEGT. The CDR3 covers 12 residues. J was trimmed by 14 bases and V by 6 bases; bases with no gene match: 5. The CDR3 DNA reads as TGTGCCAGCAGGGTGACTAGCGGGAGCGAGTTCTTC. Encoded protein: CASRVTSGSEFF.

This chain connects TRBV6-1 to TRBJ2-5; weak D call: TRBD1 (5 bases). With 6 bases removed from V and 3 bases from J, the gap between germline ends came to 17 bases. This CDR3 has 15 residues. Germline values: CDR1 MNHNS, CDR2 SASEGT. CDR3 DNA sequence: TGTGCCAGCAGGAGGATCCGGACCAGGGAAGAGACCCAGTACTTC. Protein: CASRRIRTREETQYF.

V usage is TRBV6-1 and J usage is TRBJ1-2, with unresolved D. CDR3 length: 14 residues. Trimming stripped 5 bases from V and 6 bases from J, with 16 bases between. From germline, CDR1 is MNHNS and CDR2 SASEGT. CDR3 in amino acids: CASSPGLTGHGYTF. The CDR3 DNA reads TGTGCCAGCAGTCCCGGGCTAACTGGCCATGGCTACACCTTC.

This clonotype occurred a few times. The V and J genes are TRBV10-3 and TRBJ2-5; D is unresolved. Deletions cut 10 bases from V and 5 bases from J, with 14 bases between. CDR1 is ENHRY, CDR2 SYGVKD, per germline. This CDR3 has 12 amino acids. Here the CDR3 reads CATAISMETQYF. The CDR3 region has the DNA TGTGCCACCGCAATATCTATGGAGACCCAGTACTTC.

CDR3 nucleotides: TGTGCCACCAGCAGAGGGGGGTCCGTCTGGGGTTCACCCCTCCACTTT. Protein sequence: CATSRGGSVWGSPLHF. The chain couples TRBV15 to TRBJ1-6; possibly TRBD1 for D (5 bases). Germline V gives CDR1 LNHNV, CDR2 YYDKDF (reference sequence). The V gene lost 1 base and the J gene lost 9 bases, with 16 bases spanning the gap. The CDR3 runs 16 residues.

This clonotype appeared a few times. The junction differs from germline at one of its ends, possibly a read error. The chain couples TRBV2 to TRBJ2-5; D is undetermined. CDR1 is SNHLY and CDR2 is FYNNEI in the germline V gene. CDR3 length: 14 amino acids. The CDR3 DNA follows: TGTGCCAGCAGTGAAGGGACCCATCAAGGGACCCAGTACTTC. Its translation is CASSEGTHQGTQYF.

This clonotype was counted only a few times. The chain links TRBV6-1 to TRBJ1-1, with D possibly TRBD1 on 5 matching bases. The germline CDR1 and CDR2 sequences are MNHNS and SASEGT. The CDR3 consists of 15 residues. The germline V and J ends were trimmed by 5 bases and 5 bases, with 18 bases remaining between them. CDR3 residues: CASSQRHGADTEAFF. CDR3 in DNA: TGTGCCAGCAGTCAACGACACGGGGCAGATACTGAAGCTTTCTTT.

This clonotype was seen once. The chain is built from TRBV2 and TRBJ1-2, with D maybe TRBD1 (6 bases). Germline lookup yields CDR1 SNHLY and CDR2 FYNNEI. This CDR3 has 14 residues. Trimming stripped 6 bases from V and 1 base from J, with 12 bases between. Here the CDR3 DNA reads TGTGCCAGCAGACAGAGACAGGATAACTATGGCTACACCTTC. As protein: CASRQRQDNYGYTF. Drawing the rest from reference TRBV2 and TRBJ1-2, the complete variable domain is EPEVTQTPSHQVTQMGQEVILRCVPISNHLYFYWYRQILGQKVEFLVSFYNNEISEKSEIFDDQFSVERPDGSNFTLKIRSTKLEDSAMYFCASRQRQDNYGYTFGSGTRLTVV.

The chain joins TRBV7-8 to TRBJ2-1; a weak D match, TRBD2 (6 bases). The V gene's germline CDR1 is SGHVS and CDR2 FQNEAQ. V lost 5 bases and J lost 8, with 13 bases in between. The CDR3 covers 13 residues. The CDR3 DNA follows: TGTGCCAGCAGCGAGTGGGGAGGTCATGAGCAGTTCTTC. Its translation: CASSEWGGHEQFF.

The genes are TRBV7-9 and TRBJ2-1; D not certain. CDR3 length: 12 residues. V dropped 5 bases and J dropped 10 bases, with 12 bases sitting between them. CDR1 SEHNR and CDR2 FQNEAQ come from the germline V gene (reference sequence). CDR3: CASSHSLTEQFF. CDR3 in DNA: TGTGCCAGCAGCCACTCCCTGACAGAGCAGTTCTTC.

The chain couples TRBV6-1 to TRBJ1-2; tentatively, D is TRBD1 (5 bases). Trimming left V 10 bases short and J 3 bases short, with 18 bases between. Germline V lookup: CDR1 MNHNS, CDR2 SASEGT. This CDR3 is built from 14 residues. CDR3 residues: CAIPAGRAYYGYTF. The CDR3 DNA reads TGTGCCATCCCAGCGGGCAGGGCCTACTATGGCTACACCTTC.

This clonotype showed up just once. The CDR3 loop is CSASRTGTGELFF. CDR3 DNA: TGCAGTGCTTCCCGGACAGGCACCGGGGAGCTGTTTTTT. The J gene is TRBJ2-2, the V gene TRBV20-1; 7 bases agree with TRBD1. This CDR3 comprises 13 residues. The germline V gene has CDR1 DFQATT and CDR2 SNEGSKA (reference sequence). Trimming at V came to 5 bases and at J to 4 bases, leaving 4 bases not matched to a gene.